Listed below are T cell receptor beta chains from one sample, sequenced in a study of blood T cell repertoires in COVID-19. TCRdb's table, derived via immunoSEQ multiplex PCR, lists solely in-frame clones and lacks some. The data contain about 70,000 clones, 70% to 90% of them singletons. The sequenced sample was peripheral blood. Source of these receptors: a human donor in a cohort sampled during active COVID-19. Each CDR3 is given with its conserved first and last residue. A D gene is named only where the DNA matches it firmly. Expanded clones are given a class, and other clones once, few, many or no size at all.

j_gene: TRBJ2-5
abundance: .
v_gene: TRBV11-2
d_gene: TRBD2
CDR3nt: TGTGCCAGCAGCTTAGCCCCCACGGCCAGCGGGGGCCAAGAGACCCAGTACTTC
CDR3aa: CASSLAPTASGGQETQYF

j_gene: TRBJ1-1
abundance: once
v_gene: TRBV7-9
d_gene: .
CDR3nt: TGTGCCAGCAGCCCGACTGAGGGTAAAAACACTGAAGCTTTCTTT
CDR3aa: CASSPTEGKNTEAFF

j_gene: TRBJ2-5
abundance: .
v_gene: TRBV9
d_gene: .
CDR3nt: TGTGCCAGCAGCGAAGATCGAGGAGAGACCCAGTACTTC
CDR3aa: CASSEDRGETQYF

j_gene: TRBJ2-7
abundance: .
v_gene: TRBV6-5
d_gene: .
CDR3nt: TGTGCCAGCAGTTATGGACTGAACTCCTACGAGCAGTACTTC
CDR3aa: CASSYGLNSYEQYF

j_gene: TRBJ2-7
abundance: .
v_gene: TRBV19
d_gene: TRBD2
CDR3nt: TGTGCCAGTAGTCCCGCGGGAGGCCCCTACGAGCAGTACTTC
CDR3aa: CASSPAGGPYEQYF

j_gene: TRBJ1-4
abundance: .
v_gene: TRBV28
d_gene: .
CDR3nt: TGTGCCAGTGCCACAGGGCAGAGTAATGAAAAACTGTTTTTT
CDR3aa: CASATGQSNEKLFF

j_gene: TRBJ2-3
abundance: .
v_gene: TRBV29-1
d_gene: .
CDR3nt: TGCAGCGTTGGATTAGCGGCTAGCACAGATACGCAGTATTTT
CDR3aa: CSVGLAASTDTQYF

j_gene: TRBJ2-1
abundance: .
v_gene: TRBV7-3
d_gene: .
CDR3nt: TGTGCCAGCAGCTTCGCGAGCTCCTACAATGAGCAGTTCTTC
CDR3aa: CASSFASSYNEQFF

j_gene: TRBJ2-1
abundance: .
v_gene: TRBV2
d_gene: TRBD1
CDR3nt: TGTGCCAGCGGGGGACAGGGCGATGAGCAGTTCTTC
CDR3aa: CASGGQGDEQFF

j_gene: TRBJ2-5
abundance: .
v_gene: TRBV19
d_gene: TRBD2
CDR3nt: TGTGCCAGTGCGGGTAGCGGGAGCGTAGGAGAGACCCAGTACTTC
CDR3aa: CASAGSGSVGETQYF

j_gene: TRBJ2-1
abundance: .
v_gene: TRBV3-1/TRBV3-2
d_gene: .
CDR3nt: TGTGCCAGCAGCTCGAGACTAGGGTCCTACAATGAGCAGTTCTTC
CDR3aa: CASSSRLGSYNEQFF

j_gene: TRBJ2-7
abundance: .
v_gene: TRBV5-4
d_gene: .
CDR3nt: TGTGCCAGCAGCGGACCACCCCAGGGCGCCTACGAGCAGTACTTC
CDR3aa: CASSGPPQGAYEQYF

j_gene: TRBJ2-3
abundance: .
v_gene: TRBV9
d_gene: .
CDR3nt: TGTGCCAGCAGCGTAGCGTCTGGCTCAGATACGCAGTATTTT
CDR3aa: CASSVASGSDTQYF

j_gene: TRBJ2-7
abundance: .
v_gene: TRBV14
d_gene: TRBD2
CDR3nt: TGTGCCAGCAGCCATACTAGCGGGACTACCTACGAGCAGTACTTC
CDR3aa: CASSHTSGTTYEQYF

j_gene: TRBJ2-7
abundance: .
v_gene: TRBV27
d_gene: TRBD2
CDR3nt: TGTGCCAGCCGAGACCGAGCTAGCGGGACCTACGAGCAGTACTTC
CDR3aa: CASRDRASGTYEQYF

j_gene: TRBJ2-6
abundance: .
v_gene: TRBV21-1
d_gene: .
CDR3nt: TGTGCCAGCACCCTTTCTGGGGCCAACGTCCTGACTTTC
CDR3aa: CASTLSGANVLTF

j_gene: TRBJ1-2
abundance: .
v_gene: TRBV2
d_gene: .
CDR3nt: TGTGCCAGCAGTGAGGGCAGGGGCACTAACTATGGCTACACCTTC
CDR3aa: CASSEGRGTNYGYTF

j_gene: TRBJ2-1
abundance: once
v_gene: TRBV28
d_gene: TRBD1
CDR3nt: TGTGCCAGCAGCCCTCTCAGGGGACAGAGATCCTACAATGAGCAGTTCTTC
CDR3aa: CASSPLRGQRSYNEQFF

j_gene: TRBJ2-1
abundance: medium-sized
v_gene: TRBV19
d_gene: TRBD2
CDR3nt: TGTGCCAGTAGTAATAGCGGGGGTGGGAATGAGCAGTTCTTC
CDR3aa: CASSNSGGGNEQFF

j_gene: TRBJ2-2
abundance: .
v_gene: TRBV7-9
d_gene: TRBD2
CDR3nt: TGTGCCAGCAGCTTAGACGGGAGGGTCACCGGGGAGCTGTTTTTT
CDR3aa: CASSLDGRVTGELFF

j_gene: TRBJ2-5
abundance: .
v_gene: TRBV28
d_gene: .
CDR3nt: TGTGCCAGCCGAGGAGGAGAGACCCAGTACTTC
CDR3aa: CASRGGETQYF

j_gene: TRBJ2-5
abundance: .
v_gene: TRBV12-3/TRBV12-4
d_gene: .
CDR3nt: TGTGCCAGCAGCCGGGACAACCAAGAGACCCAGTACTTC
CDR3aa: CASSRDNQETQYF

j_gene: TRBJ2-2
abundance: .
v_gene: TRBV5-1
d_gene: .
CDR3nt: TGCGCCAGCAGCTTTGGGGCCGTAGGAGGGACCGGGGAGCTGTTTTTT
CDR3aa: CASSFGAVGGTGELFF

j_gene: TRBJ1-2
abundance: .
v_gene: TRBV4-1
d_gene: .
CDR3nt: TGCGCCAGCAGCCAAGATTCGGGGGGCGTCCTATATGGCTACACCTTC
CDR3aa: CASSQDSGGVLYGYTF

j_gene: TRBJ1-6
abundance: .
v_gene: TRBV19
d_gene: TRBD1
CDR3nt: TGTGCCAGTAGATCCCGGGACAGGGGAAATTCACCCCTCCACTTT
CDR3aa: CASRSRDRGNSPLHF

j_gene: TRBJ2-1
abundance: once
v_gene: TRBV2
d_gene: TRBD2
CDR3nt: TGTGCCAGCCGTAGCGGGTCGCCTTCCTACAATGAGCAGTTCTTC
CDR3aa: CASRSGSPSYNEQFF

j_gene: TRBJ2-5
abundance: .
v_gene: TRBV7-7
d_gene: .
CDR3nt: TGTGCCAGCAGCTTATTTGCGTCGGGGGAGACCCAGTACTTC
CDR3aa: CASSLFASGETQYF

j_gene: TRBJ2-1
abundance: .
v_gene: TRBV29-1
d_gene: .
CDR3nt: TGCAGCGTTGAGGAGACAGGTATCCGCTCCTACAATGAGCAGTTCTTC
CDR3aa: CSVEETGIRSYNEQFF

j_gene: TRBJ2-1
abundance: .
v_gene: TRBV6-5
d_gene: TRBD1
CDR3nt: TGTGCCAGCAGTCCCGGGACAGGATACAATGAGCAGTTCTTC
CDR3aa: CASSPGTGYNEQFF

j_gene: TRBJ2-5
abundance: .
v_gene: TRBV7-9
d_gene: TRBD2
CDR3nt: TGTGCTACGTCGGGAGGCCAAGAGACCCAGTACTTC
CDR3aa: CATSGGQETQYF

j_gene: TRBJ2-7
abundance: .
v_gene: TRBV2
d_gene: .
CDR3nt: TGTGCCAGCAGTGAAGAAGTTGGAGCAATCTACGAGCAGTACTTC
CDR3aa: CASSEEVGAIYEQYF

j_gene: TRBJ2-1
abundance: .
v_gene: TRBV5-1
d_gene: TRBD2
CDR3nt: TGCGCCAGCAGCCCGCGAGCGGGAGTTGAGCAGTTCTTC
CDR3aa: CASSPRAGVEQFF

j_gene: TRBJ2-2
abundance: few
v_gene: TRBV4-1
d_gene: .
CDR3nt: TGCGCCAGCAGCCCTTTGACCGGGGAGCTGTTTTTT
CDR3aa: CASSPLTGELFF

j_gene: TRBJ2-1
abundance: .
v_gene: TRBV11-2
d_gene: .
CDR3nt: TGTGCCAGCAGCCATCTCCGGGGGTACAATGAGCAGTTCTTC
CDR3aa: CASSHLRGYNEQFF

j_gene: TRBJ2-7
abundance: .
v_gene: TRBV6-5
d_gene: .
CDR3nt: TGTGCCAGCAGGACTCCTCCCTCCGAGCAGTACTTC
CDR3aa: CASRTPPSEQYF

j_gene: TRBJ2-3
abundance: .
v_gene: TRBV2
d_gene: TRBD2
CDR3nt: TGTGCCAGCAGTTGGCATGGGACTACCAGCACAGATACGCAGTATTTT
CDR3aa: CASSWHGTTSTDTQYF

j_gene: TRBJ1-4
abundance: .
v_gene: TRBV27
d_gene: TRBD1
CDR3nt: TGTGCCAGCAGTCGACAGGGAAACAATGAAAAACTGTTTTTT
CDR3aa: CASSRQGNNEKLFF

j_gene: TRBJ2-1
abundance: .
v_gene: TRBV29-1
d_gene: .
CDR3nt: TGCGGGGGGGCATCCTACAATGAGCAGTTCTTC
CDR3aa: CGGASYNEQFF

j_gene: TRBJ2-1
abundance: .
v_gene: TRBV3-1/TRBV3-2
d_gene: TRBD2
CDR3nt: TGTGCCAGCAGCCAAGACGTAGCGGGAGGACACAATGAGCAGTTCTTC
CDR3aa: CASSQDVAGGHNEQFF

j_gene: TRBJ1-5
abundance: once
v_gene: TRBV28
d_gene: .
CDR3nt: TGTGCCAGCAGTTTAGAAACCCAGCGACCGCCCCAGCATTTT
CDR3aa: CASSLETQRPPQHF

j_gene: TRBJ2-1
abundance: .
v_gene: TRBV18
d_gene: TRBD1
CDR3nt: TGTGCCAGCTCATTCCCGACAGGGATCGAGCAGTTCTTC
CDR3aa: CASSFPTGIEQFF

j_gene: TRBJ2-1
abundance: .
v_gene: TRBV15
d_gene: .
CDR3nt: TGTGCCACCGGGGAGATGGGCTTGAATGAGCAGTTCTTC
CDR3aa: CATGEMGLNEQFF

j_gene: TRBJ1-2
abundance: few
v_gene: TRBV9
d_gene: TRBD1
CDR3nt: TGTGCCAGCAGCCGGGACAGGAGCTATGGCTACACCTTC
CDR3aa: CASSRDRSYGYTF

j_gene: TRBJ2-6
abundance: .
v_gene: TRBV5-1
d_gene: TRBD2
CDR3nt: TGCGCCAGCAGCCTATCGGGACTAGCGGGAGTAGCTGGGGCCAACGTCCTGACTTTC
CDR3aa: CASSLSGLAGVAGANVLTF

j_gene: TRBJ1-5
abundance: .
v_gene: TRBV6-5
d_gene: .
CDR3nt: TGTGCCAGCAGCCCAGCCAGGAACAATCAGCCCCAGCATTTT
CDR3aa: CASSPARNNQPQHF

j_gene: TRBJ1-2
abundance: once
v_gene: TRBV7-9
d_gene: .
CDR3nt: TGTGCCAGCAGCTTAGGAGGCGACTATGGCTACACCTTC
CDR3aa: CASSLGGDYGYTF

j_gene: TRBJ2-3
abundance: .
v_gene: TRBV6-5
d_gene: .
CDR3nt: TGTGCCAGCAGTACACAACTAGAGGGCACAGATACGCAGTATTTT
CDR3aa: CASSTQLEGTDTQYF

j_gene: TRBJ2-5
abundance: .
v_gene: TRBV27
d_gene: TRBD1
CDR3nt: TGTGCCACCCGTCCCGGGACAGGGGAGCCGGCGTGGGAGACCCAGTACTTC
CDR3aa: CATRPGTGEPAWETQYF

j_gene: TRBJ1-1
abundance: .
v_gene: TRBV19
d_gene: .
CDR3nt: TGTGCCAGTAGTATAGATGGGGCCTTGAACACTGAAGCTTTCTTT
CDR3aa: CASSIDGALNTEAFF

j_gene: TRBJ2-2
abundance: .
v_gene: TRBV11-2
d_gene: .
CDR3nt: TGTGCCAGCACAAGAGAATACACCGGGGAGCTGTTTTTT
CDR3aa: CASTREYTGELFF

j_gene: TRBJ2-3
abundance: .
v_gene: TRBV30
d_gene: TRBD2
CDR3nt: TGTGCCTGGAGTGTCGGCGGCGGGAGGAGAGATACGCAGTATTTT
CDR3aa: CAWSVGGGRRDTQYF

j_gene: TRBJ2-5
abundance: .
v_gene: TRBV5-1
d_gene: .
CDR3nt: TGCGCCAGCAGCTTGGGAGTAGCACCCCCCCCCGGGACCCAGTACTTC
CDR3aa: CASSLGVAPPPGTQYF

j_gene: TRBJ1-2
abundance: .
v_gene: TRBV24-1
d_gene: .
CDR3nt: TGTGCCACCAGTGACCTGGACACAGGGTCGTCTAACTATGGCTACACCTTC
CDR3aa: CATSDLDTGSSNYGYTF

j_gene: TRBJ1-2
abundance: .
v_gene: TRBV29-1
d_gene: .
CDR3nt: TGCAGCGTTGCACAGAGCTATGGCTACACCTTC
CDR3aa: CSVAQSYGYTF

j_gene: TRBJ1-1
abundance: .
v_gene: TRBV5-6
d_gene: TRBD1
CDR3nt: TGTGCCAGCAGCTCCCCGGGACAGGGGAACACTGAAGCTTTCTTT
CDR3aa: CASSSPGQGNTEAFF

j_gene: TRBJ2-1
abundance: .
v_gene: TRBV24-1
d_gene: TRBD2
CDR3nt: TGTGCCACCAGTGTCGCGGGACTAGCCGGCGATGAGCAGTTCTTC
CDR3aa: CATSVAGLAGDEQFF

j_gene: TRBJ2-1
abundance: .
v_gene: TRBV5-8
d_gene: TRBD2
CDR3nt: TGTGCCAGCAGCTTATGGACTAGCGGAGACAATGAGCAGTTCTTC
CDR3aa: CASSLWTSGDNEQFF